A single sample is the source of the 19 T cell receptor beta chains below, sequenced in a study of blood T cells in healthy people across ages (dated by TCRdb to about 2015). Library prep was done by 5' RACE. The listed sequencing device is Illumina HiSeq 2500. A second about 7 to 11 cycle PCR used a sample-barcoded 5' primer and a J-beta primer mix. The public reads were run again by TCRdb, first through fastp at Q25 and then through MiXCR, and only productive beta chains were kept. Records with the same CDR3 protein are collapsed into one entry carrying the most frequent genes and DNA. In this sample the table shows just over 800,000 distinct CDR3 sequences, roughly 60% of which occur a single time. The ten largest make up 28% of the sample. The sequencing input was blood. The receptor source for this set is a man aged 30 to 39 in good health.

The chain uses TRBV7-2 and TRBJ1-1; TRBD1 agrees at 8 bases. The CDR3 is 14 amino acids. V gave up 4 bases and J gave up 4 bases; unmatched junction bases: 5. The germline gives CDR1 SGHTA, CDR2 FQGNSA. In nucleotides, the CDR3 is TGTGCCAGCAGCTCCGGACAGGGCAGCACTGAAGCTTTCTTT. Translation: CASSSGQGSTEAFF.

The V call is TRBV7-2, the J call TRBJ2-1; 9 nucleotides align to TRBD2. The trim removed 1 base at V and 8 bases at J, leaving 6 bases unmatched. CDR1 and CDR2 (germline): SGHTA, FQGNSA. This CDR3 has 15 amino acids. The DNA of the CDR3 is TGTGCCAGCAGCTTAGGGCGGGGGGGTACATATGAGCAGTTCTTC. This gives the protein CASSLGRGGTYEQFF.

This chain uses TRBV7-2 with TRBJ1-1; D is undetermined. This CDR3 is built from 14 residues. Germline lookup yields CDR1 SGHTA and CDR2 FQGNSA. The V end was cut by 4 bases, the J end by 1 base, with 10 bases between. CDR3 nucleotides: TGTGCCAGCAGCTCCCAGCGGGCGAACACTGAAGCTTTCTTT. It yields the protein CASSSQRANTEAFF.

J is TRBJ2-6 and V is TRBV4-3; D is uncertain. The germline CDR1 and CDR2 sequences are LGHNA and YSLEER. CDR3 length equals 17 residues. V lost 1 base to trimming and J lost 2 bases, with 12 bases between them. The CDR3 loop reads CASSQAESRAGANVLTF. DNA of the CDR3: TGCGCCAGCAGCCAAGCGGAGAGCAGAGCTGGGGCCAACGTCCTGACTTTC.

This clonotype was seen a few times. The V gene is TRBV5-6, the J gene TRBJ2-5; 7 bases match TRBD1. CDR1 is SGHDT, CDR2 YYEEEE, per germline. This CDR3 comprises 13 residues. The ends lost 4 bases at V and 5 bases at J; junction bases unmatched: 5. Here the CDR3 DNA reads TGTGCCAGCAGCCCGACAGGGATCGAGACCCAGTACTTC. Amino acid sequence: CASSPTGIETQYF.

This clonotype turned up a few times. This chain connects TRBV20-1 to TRBJ1-1, with D unclear. The CDR3 runs 12 residues. Germline V gene lookup returns CDR1 DFQATT and CDR2 SNEGSKA (reference sequence). Trimming cost V 4 bases and J 0 bases, with 6 bases left between them. The CDR3 sequence is CSAKLMNTEAFF. CDR3 DNA sequence: TGCAGTGCTAAACTGATGAACACTGAAGCTTTCTTT.

This clonotype has only a few counts. The chain links TRBV5-1 to TRBJ1-1; no definite D call. Germline lookup yields CDR1 SGHRS and CDR2 YFSETQ. The CDR3 spans 14 residues. Trimming left V 4 bases short and J 0 bases short, with 10 bases between. CDR3 loop: CASSLTRLNTEAFF. Written as DNA, the CDR3 is TGCGCCAGCAGCCTGACAAGACTGAACACTGAAGCTTTCTTT.

The V gene is TRBV20-1, the J gene TRBJ2-7, with 7 bases aligning to TRBD2. This CDR3 comprises 15 residues. Per the germline V gene, CDR1 is DFQATT and CDR2 is SNEGSKA (reference sequence). V shed 5 bases and J 3 bases; nucleotides not matched to a gene: 13. The CDR3 reads CSAQPFSGEVYEQYF. CDR3 DNA sequence: TGCAGTGCTCAACCATTCAGCGGGGAAGTCTACGAGCAGTACTTC.

The chain couples TRBV6-1 to TRBJ2-1, with TRBD1 identical over 7 bases. V was pared by 10 bases and J by 0 bases, with 12 bases of the junction left unmatched. The CDR3 spans 16 residues. Germline V gives CDR1 MNHNS, CDR2 SASEGT. In DNA form, the CDR3 reads TGTGCCACCTATGGACAGGACCCGAGCTCCTACAATGAGCAGTTCTTC. Translating it yields CATYGQDPSSYNEQFF.

CDR3 amino acids: CASSTYLTVYEQYF. The CDR3, as DNA: TGTGCCAGCAGCACATACCTGACAGTCTACGAGCAGTACTTC. The V call is TRBV5-5, the J call TRBJ2-7, with a tentative D call TRBD1 (5 bases). The CDR3 runs to 14 residues. Trimming left V 4 bases short and J 3 bases short, with 14 bases between. CDR1 SGHKS and CDR2 YYEKEE come from the germline V gene (reference sequence).

V and J are TRBV6-2 or TRBV6-3 and TRBJ2-3, with D possibly called TRBD1 or TRBD2 (5 bases each). This CDR3 has 14 residues. Germline lookup yields CDR1 MNHEY and CDR2 SVGEGT. The V and J ends lost 6 bases and 11 bases respectively, with 21 bases between them. CDR3 protein: CASSSGTSSQGQYF. For the CDR3, the DNA is TGTGCCAGCAGCTCCGGGACCTCCTCACAAGGGCAGTATTTT.

The chain links TRBV2 to TRBJ1-4, with 7 bases matching TRBD1. V lost 6 bases, J lost 8 bases, and 12 bases stayed unmatched. Germline V gives CDR1 SNHLY, CDR2 FYNNEI. This CDR3 is built from 15 residues. The CDR3 is CASSNRDSAGEKLFF. CDR3 DNA sequence: TGTGCCAGCAGCAACCGGGACAGCGCCGGAGAAAAACTGTTTTTT.

The genes are TRBV18 and TRBJ1-6; maybe TRBD1 (5 bases). This CDR3 contains 16 residues. Germline lookup yields CDR1 KGHSH and CDR2 LQKENI. Trimming cost V 3 bases and J 8 bases, with 17 bases left between them. The CDR3 here is CASSPGTSPGDSPLHF. CDR3 DNA: TGTGCCAGCTCACCGGGGACCTCTCCAGGTGATTCACCCCTCCACTTT.

The chain is built from TRBV15 and TRBJ2-2, with D possibly being TRBD1 or TRBD2 (5 bases each). Looked up from germline, CDR1 is LNHNV and CDR2 is YYDKDF (reference sequence). This CDR3 is 15 amino acids long. Trimming shortened V by 5 bases and J by 7 bases, and 17 bases separated the two germline ends. CDR3 sequence: CATSGTMGMVGELFF. DNA of the CDR3: TGTGCCACCAGCGGGACGATGGGGATGGTCGGGGAGCTGTTTTTT.

This chain connects TRBV20-1 to TRBJ2-3; no clear D gene. This CDR3 contains 15 residues. Germline loops: CDR1 DFQATT, CDR2 SNEGSKA (reference sequence). The germline V and J ends were trimmed by 5 bases and 7 bases, with 22 bases remaining between them. CDR3 bases: TGCAGTGCTGGGCCCGACTGGCCCCTGGGGTATACGCAGTATTTT. This gives the protein CSAGPDWPLGYTQYF.

This chain connects TRBV10-3 to TRBJ2-5; possibly TRBD1 for D (6 bases). The DNA end lines up better with TRBJ2-7; the J call may be wrong. The CDR3 consists of 13 residues. The germline V gene has CDR1 ENHRY and CDR2 SYGVKD. In DNA, the CDR3 is TGTGCCATCAGTGTGGACAGTCCTAACGAGCAGTACTTC. Protein: CAISVDSPNEQYF.

This chain connects TRBV28 to TRBJ2-7; TRBD1 aligns across 10 bases. J gave up 3 bases and V 6 bases, and 2 bases lay outside the gene matches. This CDR3 comprises 13 residues. The V gene's germline CDR1 is MDHEN and CDR2 SYDVKM. CDR3: CASRGQGFYEQYF. CDR3 coding DNA: TGTGCCAGCAGGGGACAGGGGTTCTACGAGCAGTACTTC.

The chain couples TRBV20-1 to TRBJ2-5; TRBD1 matches at 9 bases. CDR3 size: 16 residues. J was trimmed by 10 bases and V by 0 bases; bases with no gene match: 15. Germline V gene sequence: CDR1 DFQATT, CDR2 SNEGSKA (reference sequence). The CDR3 nucleotides are TGCAGTGCTAGAGATCGACAGGGGGGATACACCTATGACCAGTACTTC. Amino acid sequence: CSARDRQGGYTYDQYF.

The J gene is TRBJ2-7, the V gene TRBV9, with D hard to call. Germline V gene lookup returns CDR1 SGDLS and CDR2 YYNGEE. Deletions cut 0 bases from V and 2 bases from J, with 9 bases between. This CDR3 is 14 amino acids long. CDR3 residues: CASSVVVSPYEQYF. The CDR3 DNA reads TGTGCCAGCAGCGTAGTAGTATCCCCCTACGAGCAGTACTTC.